This T cell receptor beta chain was sequenced for a study of blood T cell repertoires in COVID-19 (dated by TCRdb to the early 2020s). A note on the overall study: Samples covering the acute and convalescent phases of COVID-19 were provided by collaborators in the United States, Italy and Spain. The prospective study material was composed of cDNA or gDNA derived from T cells, B-cell-depleted T cells, or PBMCs. Deeply sampled blood TCRbeta repertoires from subjects exposed to, actively infected with, or recovered from COVID-19 were included in the dataset. The repertoires were released in a freely available public database meant as a resource for research on the immune response to SARS-CoV-2. The samples were drawn from two sources: the first 160 participants of the ongoing ImmuneRACE study, and 1,000 to 1,500 subjects contributed by 6 global collaborators. The sample metadata nearly always contained a de-identified subject ID, COVID-19 status, age in years and sex. Where available, HLA class I and class II types were obtained from metadata supplied by the sample provider rather than from assay-based typing.

CDR1 and CDR2, per the germline V gene, are KGHDR and SFDVKD. Compared with germline, V lacks 2 bases and J lacks 6 bases; bases without a gene match: 7. There are 16 amino acids in the CDR3, from cysteine to phenylalanine inclusive. Solely the CDR3 DNA is kept, with 48 bases framed from the first base. Remarks on this clone: Its binding antigen is unknown. It has no much larger one-base neighbor in the sample; base qualities were not kept.

Enrolling through a virtual design, the prospective study's participants ranged in age from roughly 18 to 95 years and lived across roughly 23 United States geographic areas. In the prospective study, participants were assigned to cohorts based on the clinical history participants reported in a screening survey and a study questionnaire. For ImmuneRACE Cohort 3, a participant was defined as recovered based on two consecutive negative NP/OP PCR tests, clearance by a healthcare professional, or resolution of symptoms. Mobile phlebotomists in the prospective study collected whole blood, serum and a nasopharyngeal or oropharyngeal swab from every participant. Participants in the prospective study had the option to provide additional blood draws and questionnaires over a roughly two-month period. Prospective study blood samples were shipped either frozen or at room temperature before DNA extraction.

TCRbeta CDR3 regions were amplified from genomic DNA by means of the immunoSEQ Assay, a bias-controlled multiplex PCR. The authors processed their data as follows. The number of nucleated cells in each sample was estimated from the amplification of reference gene primers within the assay. To quantify the absolute abundance of each unique TCRbeta CDR3 rearrangement, sequence reads were collapsed and filtered. For each sample, productive Simpson clonality was calculated as the square root of Simpson's diversity index over productive rearrangements. TCRdb limited this immuneACCESS table to in-frame rearrangements with V and J called. A share of clones is missing; checked studies link under half to unresolved V genes, and the rest is unexplained. V and J calls and clone size are given by that table; D and trimming were obtained from the DNA. This sample lists about 160,000 clones; approximately 77% were detected once. The ten largest make up 15% to 20% of the sample.

General conclusions and limits of the study: The amount of clinical and demographic metadata varied by source and participant and was provided uncurated.

Sample: PBMCs or T cells enriched from blood (not recorded which). This clonotype was obtained from a man in his sixties who had recovered from COVID-19. The chain joins TRBV24-1 to TRBJ1-2, and TRBD1 matches 11 of the central bases. The nucleotide sequence is TGTGCCACCAGTGATTCGGTTCCGGGACAGGGGGATGGCTACACCTTC. Translated, this gives CATSDSVPGQGDGYTF.